This TCR beta chain came from a study of cytomegalovirus exposure and HLA in healthy donors. Overall study: Around 77 million unique TCRs from HLA-typed donors made up an early data release. Study outcomes and limitations: About 90% or about 30% of the time was how often most TCR beta V segments were productive, according to an earlier analysis.

This clone has only one observation. What it recognizes is unknown. A multiplex PCR was run with 60 Vbeta primers and 13 Jbeta primers. Some clones are missing from TCRdb's copy, which holds only in-frame ones; the method was immunoSEQ multiplex PCR. The sample shows around 100,000 clones, roughly 79% of them seen only once. Germline V gene data show CDR1 as SGHAT and CDR2 as FQNNGV. V dropped 5 bases and J dropped 9; count of bases not matched to a gene: 9. CDR3 length: 14 amino acids. The sequencing sample was made of PBMCs. The chain combines TRBV11-2 with TRBJ2-3; 9 bases match TRBD2. The sequence was obtained from a man aged 35 to 55 in good health and CMV-seronegative. The CDR3, as DNA: TGTGCCAGCAGCCGGCAAGCGGGGGGATCGACGCAGTATTTT. As protein: CASSRQAGGSTQYF.